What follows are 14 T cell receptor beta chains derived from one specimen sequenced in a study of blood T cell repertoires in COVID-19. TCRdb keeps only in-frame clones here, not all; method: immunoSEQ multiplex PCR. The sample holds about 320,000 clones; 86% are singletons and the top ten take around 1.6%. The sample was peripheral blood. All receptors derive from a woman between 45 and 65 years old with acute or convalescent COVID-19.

The CDR3 sequence is CASSDPSHGTSGPQGADTQYF. The DNA for the CDR3 is TGTGCCAGCAGTGACCCCTCACATGGGACTAGCGGGCCTCAAGGGGCAGATACGCAGTATTTT. V is TRBV2 and J is TRBJ2-3; 12 bases align to TRBD2. Germline loops: CDR1 SNHLY, CDR2 FYNNEI. After removal of 3 bases from V and 4 bases from J, the junction contained 20 bases not matched to a gene. The CDR3 covers 21 residues.

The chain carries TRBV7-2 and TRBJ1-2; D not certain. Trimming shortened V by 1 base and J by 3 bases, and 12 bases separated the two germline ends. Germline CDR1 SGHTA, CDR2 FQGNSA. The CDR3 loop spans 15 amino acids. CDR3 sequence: CASSLGPREYYGYTF. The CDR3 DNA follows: TGTGCCAGCAGCTTAGGTCCCCGGGAATACTATGGCTACACCTTC.

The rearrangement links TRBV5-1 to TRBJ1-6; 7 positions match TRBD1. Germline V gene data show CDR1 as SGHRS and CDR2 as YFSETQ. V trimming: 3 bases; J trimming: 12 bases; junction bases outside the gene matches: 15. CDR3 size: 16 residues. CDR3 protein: CASSSVEPQGLRPLHF. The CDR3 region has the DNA TGCGCCAGCAGCTCCGTTGAACCACAGGGGCTCCGACCCCTCCACTTT.

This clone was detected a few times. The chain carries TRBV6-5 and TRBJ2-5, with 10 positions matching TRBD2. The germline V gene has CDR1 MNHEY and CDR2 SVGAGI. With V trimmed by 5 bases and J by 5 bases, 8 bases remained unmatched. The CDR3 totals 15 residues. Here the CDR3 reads CASSTQREGRETQYF. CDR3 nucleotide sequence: TGTGCCAGCAGTACTCAGCGGGAGGGCCGGGAGACCCAGTACTTC.

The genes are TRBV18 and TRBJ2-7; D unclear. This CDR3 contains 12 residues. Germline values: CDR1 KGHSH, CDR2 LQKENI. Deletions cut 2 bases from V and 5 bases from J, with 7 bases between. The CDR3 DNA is TGTGCCAGCTCACCAATACGGGACGAGCAGTACTTC. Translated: CASSPIRDEQYF.

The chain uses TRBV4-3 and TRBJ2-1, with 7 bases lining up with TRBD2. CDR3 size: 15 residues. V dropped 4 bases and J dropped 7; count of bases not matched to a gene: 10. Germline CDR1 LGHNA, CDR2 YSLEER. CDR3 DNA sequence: TGCGCCAGCAGCCCCCTGACTAGCTTGTTTAATGAGCAGTTCTTC. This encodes CASSPLTSLFNEQFF.

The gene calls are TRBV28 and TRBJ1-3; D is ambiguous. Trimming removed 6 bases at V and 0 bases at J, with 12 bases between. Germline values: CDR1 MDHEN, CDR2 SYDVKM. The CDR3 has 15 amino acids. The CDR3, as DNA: TGTGCCAGCAGCCCCGCCCCAGTCTCTGGAAACACCATATATTTT. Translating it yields CASSPAPVSGNTIYF.

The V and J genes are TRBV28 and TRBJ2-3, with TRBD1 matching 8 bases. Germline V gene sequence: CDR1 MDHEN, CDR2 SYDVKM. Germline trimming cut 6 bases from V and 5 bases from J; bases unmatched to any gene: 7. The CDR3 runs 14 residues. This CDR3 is CASRAGGNIDTQYF. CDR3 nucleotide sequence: TGTGCCAGCAGGGCAGGGGGCAATATAGATACGCAGTATTTT.

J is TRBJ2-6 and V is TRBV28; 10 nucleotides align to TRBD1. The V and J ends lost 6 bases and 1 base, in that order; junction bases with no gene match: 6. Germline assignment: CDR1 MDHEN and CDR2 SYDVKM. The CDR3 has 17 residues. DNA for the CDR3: TGTGCCAGCAGCCGACAGGGGGCTATTTCTGGGGCCAACGTCCTGACTTTC. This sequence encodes CASSRQGAISGANVLTF.

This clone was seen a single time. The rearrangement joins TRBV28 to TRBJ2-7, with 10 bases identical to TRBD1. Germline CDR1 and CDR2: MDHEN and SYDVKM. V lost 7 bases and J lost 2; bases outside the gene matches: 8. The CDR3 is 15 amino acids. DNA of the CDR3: TGTGCCAGCAAGGTTACGGGACAGGGGACCTACGAGCAGTACTTC. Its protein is CASKVTGQGTYEQYF. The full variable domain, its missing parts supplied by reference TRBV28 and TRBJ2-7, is DVKVTQSSRYLVKRTGEKVFLECVQDMDHENMFWYRQDPGLGLRLIYFSYDVKMKEKGDIPEGYSVSREKKERFSLILESASTNQTSMYLCASKVTGQGTYEQYFGPGTRLTVT.

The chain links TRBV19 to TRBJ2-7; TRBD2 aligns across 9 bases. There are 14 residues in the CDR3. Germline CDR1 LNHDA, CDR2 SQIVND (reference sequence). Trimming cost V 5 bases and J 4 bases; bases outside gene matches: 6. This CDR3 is CASSSLAGVYEQYF. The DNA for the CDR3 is TGTGCCAGTAGTTCCTTAGCGGGAGTGTACGAGCAGTACTTC.

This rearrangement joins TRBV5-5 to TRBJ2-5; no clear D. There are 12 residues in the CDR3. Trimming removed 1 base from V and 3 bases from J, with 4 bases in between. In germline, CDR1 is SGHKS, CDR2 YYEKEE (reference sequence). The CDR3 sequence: CASSLTEETQYF. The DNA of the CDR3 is TGTGCCAGCAGCTTGACAGAAGAGACCCAGTACTTC.

The CDR3 nucleotides are TGTGCCAGCAGCTTAGCTGGGGTGAGGGCTCGGGAGACCCAGTACTTC. This codes for CASSLAGVRARETQYF. The rearrangement links TRBV7-2 to TRBJ2-5; weak D call: TRBD2 (5 bases). The CDR3 runs 16 residues. V was shortened by 0 bases and J by 5 bases, with 16 bases between the two germline ends. Germline assignment: CDR1 SGHTA and CDR2 FQGNSA.

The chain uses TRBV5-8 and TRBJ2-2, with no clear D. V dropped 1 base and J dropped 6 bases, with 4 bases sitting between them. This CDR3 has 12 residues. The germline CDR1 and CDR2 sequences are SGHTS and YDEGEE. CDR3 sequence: CASSLFSGELFF. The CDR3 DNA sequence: TGTGCCAGCAGCTTGTTCTCCGGGGAGCTGTTTTTT.